The 28 T cell receptor beta chains reported below all come from one sample, sequenced in a study of human T cells and chemical hapten exposure. In the library, unique molecular identifiers were attached to individual cDNA molecules. TCRdb reprocessed the reads via MiXCR and lists one record per CDR3 protein. The table lists 120,000 or so distinct CDR3 sequences, roughly 8.5% of them singletons, with over 1.1% in the top ten. Unfractionated whole blood served as the source for total RNA extraction. Source material: whole blood. Receptor source: a human donor in good health. Some clones in this sample may be carry-over from other donors' samples.

The chain joins TRBV10-1 to TRBJ2-7; TRBD1 might be the D (5 bases). Germline loops: CDR1 WNHNN, CDR2 SYGVQD (reference sequence). The CDR3 is made up of 14 amino acids. Trimming removed 7 bases at V and 3 bases at J, with 16 bases between. In DNA, the CDR3 is TGCGCCAGCACCTTAAACGGCAGGGACTACGAGCAGTACTTC. This sequence encodes CASTLNGRDYEQYF.

V and J are TRBV12-3 or TRBV12-4 and TRBJ1-1; TRBD1 matches 8 bases. This CDR3 spans 13 amino acids. J gave up 0 bases and V 6 bases, and 0 bases lay outside the gene matches. CDR3 loop: CASRGQVNTEAFF. DNA for the CDR3: TGTGCCAGCAGGGGACAGGTGAACACTGAAGCTTTCTTT.

A remark on this clonotype: This may come from a read error, since a much larger clone is one base off. V and J are TRBV7-2 and TRBJ2-5; D ambiguous. Trimming removed 8 bases at V and 1 base at J, with 14 bases between. The germline CDR1 and CDR2 sequences are SGHTA and FQGNSA. This CDR3 has 14 amino acids. CDR3 amino acids: CTSSVGGSQETQYF. The CDR3 DNA sequence: TGTACCAGCTCCGTCGGCGGATCCCAAGAGACCCAGTACTTC. The variable domain in full, completed from reference TRBV7-2 and TRBJ2-5, reads GAGVSQSPSNKVTEKGKDVELRCDPISGHTALYWYRQSLGQGLEFLIYFQGNSAPDKSGLPSDRFSAERTGGSVSTLTIQRTQQEDSAVYLCTSSVGGSQETQYFGPGTRLLVL.

The rearrangement links TRBV6-6 to TRBJ2-7, with a weak D call TRBD1 (6 bases). The V end was cut by 4 bases, the J end by 6 bases, with 7 bases between. The CDR3 sequence is 11 residues long. CDR1 and CDR2 (germline): MNHNY, SVGAGI (reference sequence). The CDR3 coding sequence is TGTGCCAGCAGTTCAGGGGTCGAGCAGTACTTC. This sequence encodes CASSSGVEQYF.

This chain joins TRBV6-1 and TRBJ2-7; the D gene is possibly TRBD1 (6 bases). Trimming stripped 3 bases from V and 2 bases from J, with 11 bases between. CDR1 and CDR2 from the germline V gene are MNHNS and SASEGT. The CDR3 covers 14 residues. The CDR3 DNA reads as TGTGCCAGCAGTGAGGGCAGGGGAGCCTACGAGCAGTACTTC. It is translated as CASSEGRGAYEQYF.

This clonotype was recorded at least ten times. The chain recombines TRBV7-3 with TRBJ1-5; D not resolved. Trimming removed 0 bases at V and 3 bases at J, with 3 bases between. The CDR3 extends over 13 amino acids. The germline gives CDR1 SGHTA, CDR2 FQGTGA. The DNA of the CDR3 is TGTGCCAGCAGCTTAACGGCCAATCAGCCCCAGCATTTT. It specifies CASSLTANQPQHF.

The chain recombines TRBV5-1 with TRBJ2-3; no clear D gene. Germline CDR1 is SGHRS and CDR2 is YFSETQ. The CDR3 contains 15 residues. V was shortened by 2 bases and J by 4 bases, with 14 bases between the two germline ends. CDR3 DNA sequence: TGCGCCAGCAGCTTTGACGCGTTATCCCCAGATACGCAGTATTTT. This gives the protein CASSFDALSPDTQYF.

There are a few counts of this clonotype. This chain connects TRBV7-9 to TRBJ2-4; no definite D call. The V end was cut by 5 bases, the J end by 3 bases, with 8 bases between. The V gene's germline CDR1 is SEHNR and CDR2 FQNEAQ (reference sequence). The CDR3 contains 13 residues. CDR3 coding DNA: TGTGCCAGCAGCCCCCTAAGCAAAAACATTCAGTACTTC. Translating it yields CASSPLSKNIQYF.

This clonotype was seen many times. The genes are TRBV12-3 or TRBV12-4 and TRBJ1-2, with D uncertain. This CDR3 contains 14 residues. V shed 3 bases and J shed 3 bases, with 11 bases lying between them. CDR3: CASSFSIQDYGYTF. The CDR3 DNA reads TGTGCCAGCAGTTTCAGTATCCAGGACTATGGCTACACCTTC.

The chain carries TRBV18 and TRBJ2-3, with a tentative D call TRBD1 (5 bases). The V gene's germline CDR1 is KGHSH and CDR2 LQKENI. This CDR3 spans 16 amino acids. V was cut by 6 bases and J by 1 base, with 17 bases left in between. In nucleotides, the CDR3 is TGTGCCAGCTCCCCGGACAATTTTCGGGGCACAGATACGCAGTATTTT. Translating it yields CASSPDNFRGTDTQYF.

This clonotype appeared many times. V is TRBV6-5 and J is TRBJ2-7, with TRBD1 as a possible D gene (5 bases). Per the germline V gene, CDR1 is MNHEY and CDR2 is SVGAGI. V was clipped by 0 bases and J by 7 bases, with 7 bases between them. The CDR3 is made up of 12 amino acids. For the CDR3, the DNA is TGTGCCAGCAGTTACTCGAAGGGGGAGCAGTACTTC. Protein product: CASSYSKGEQYF.

The gene calls are TRBV7-9 and TRBJ1-3; D remains unclear. The CDR3 sequence is 13 residues long. Germline CDR1 SEHNR, CDR2 FQNEAQ (reference sequence). The V end was cut by 6 bases, the J end by 5 bases, with 11 bases between. The CDR3 spells CASRHRGRNTIYF. The CDR3 DNA reads as TGTGCCAGCAGACACCGAGGACGAAACACCATATATTTT.

This clonotype was counted between two and nine times. The rearrangement joins TRBV12-5 to TRBJ2-5, with TRBD1 matching 8 bases. Germline lookup yields CDR1 LGHNT and CDR2 FRNRAP. The ends lost 6 bases at V and 1 base at J; junction bases unmatched: 7. The CDR3 contains 15 residues. CDR3 residues: CASGGSRGPQETQYF. In DNA, the CDR3 is TGTGCTAGTGGCGGGAGCAGGGGGCCCCAAGAGACCCAGTACTTC. Supplemented by reference TRBV12-5 and TRBJ2-5, the full variable domain reads DARVTQTPRHKVTEMGQEVTMRCQPILGHNTVFWYRQTMMQGLELLAYFRNRAPLDDSGMPKDRFSAEMPDATLATLKIQPSEPRDSAVYFCASGGSRGPQETQYFGPGTRLLVL.

This clonotype was seen at least ten times. This chain connects TRBV27 to TRBJ1-2, with D possibly matching TRBD1 (5 bases). This CDR3 contains 16 residues. V was shortened by 1 base and J by 4 bases, with 16 bases between the two germline ends. Germline assignment: CDR1 MNHEY and CDR2 SMNVEV (reference sequence). DNA of the CDR3: TGTGCCAGCAGTTTATATAGGCTTGAGGGGATCTATGGCTACACCTTC. Encoded protein: CASSLYRLEGIYGYTF.

Note on this clonotype: The germline gene is not matched at one end of the junction; a read error may be the cause. V is TRBV6-5 and J is TRBJ2-4, with D possibly matching TRBD1 (6 bases). The germline CDR1 and CDR2 sequences are MNHEY and SVGAGI. The CDR3 is 13 residues long. CDR3 sequence (DNA): TGTGCCAGCAGTTACGCGCAGGGACAACTCTCCTTATTC. It yields the protein CASSYAQGQLSLF.

This clonotype was detected many times. This chain links TRBV7-3 with TRBJ2-1; 8 positions match TRBD2. Germline trimming cut 0 bases from V and 9 bases from J; bases unmatched to any gene: 7. Germline assignment: CDR1 SGHTA and CDR2 FQGTGA. This CDR3 has 15 residues. For the CDR3, the DNA is TGTGCCAGCAGCTTAACTGGGACTAGTGGCGGTGAGCAGTTCTTC. Translated, it gives CASSLTGTSGGEQFF.

CDR3 loop: CASSEAPFRQGMRDEQYF. The CDR3 DNA follows: TGTGCCAGCAGTGAAGCTCCGTTTCGACAGGGGATGAGGGACGAGCAGTACTTC. This chain connects TRBV6-1 to TRBJ2-7; 8 bases agree with TRBD1. Germline V gene lookup returns CDR1 MNHNS and CDR2 SASEGT. CDR3 length: 18 residues. Trimming cost V 0 bases and J 5 bases; bases outside gene matches: 15.

This clonotype was seen many times. The chain recombines TRBV4-1 with TRBJ1-2; the D is unclear. There are 12 residues in the CDR3. With 5 bases removed from V and 2 bases from J, the gap between germline ends came to 6 bases. CDR1 is MGHRA and CDR2 is YSYEKL in the germline V gene. In nucleotides, the CDR3 is TGCGCCAGCAGCGGCCCCAACTATGGCTACACCTTC. It translates to CASSGPNYGYTF.

This clonotype occurred a few times. The chain joins TRBV5-6 to TRBJ2-7; D might be TRBD1 (5 bases). Between the trimmed V and J ends, which lost 0 bases and 0 bases, there was a span of 13 bases. CDR3 size: 16 residues. Germline V gene lookup returns CDR1 SGHDT and CDR2 YYEEEE. CDR3 bases: TGTGCCAGCAGCTTGGGGGCGAACAGGTACTCCTACGAGCAGTACTTC. Translation gives CASSLGANRYSYEQYF.

The chain has TRBV19 and TRBJ2-3, with TRBD2 matching 10 bases. The V gene end was trimmed by 5 bases and the J gene end by 4 bases; junction bases not matched to a gene: 12. The CDR3 has 17 amino acids. Germline V gene lookup returns CDR1 LNHDA and CDR2 SQIVND (reference sequence). The CDR3 region is CASSRVASGRGADTQYF. DNA for the CDR3: TGTGCCAGTAGTCGAGTGGCTAGCGGGAGAGGGGCAGATACGCAGTATTTT.

This clonotype was counted many times. This chain links TRBV6-5 with TRBJ2-3; D may correspond to TRBD1 or TRBD2 (5 bases each). This CDR3 comprises 15 residues. Trimming cost V 2 bases and J 5 bases, with 14 bases left between them. Germline values: CDR1 MNHEY, CDR2 SVGAGI. The CDR3 coding sequence is TGTGCCAGCAGTTACGGAAAGGGGACCGGAGATACGCAGTATTTT. This gives the protein CASSYGKGTGDTQYF.

V usage is TRBV5-6 and J usage is TRBJ2-7, with TRBD1 matching 8 bases. V shed 0 bases, J shed 0 bases, and the junction held 5 bases outside the gene matches. This CDR3 is built from 16 residues. Germline V gene lookup returns CDR1 SGHDT and CDR2 YYEEEE. The DNA for the CDR3 is TGTGCCAGCAGCTTGGAGAAGGGACAGGCCTCCTACGAGCAGTACTTC. This sequence encodes CASSLEKGQASYEQYF.

The table lists this clonotype with many counts. The chain employs TRBV29-1 and TRBJ2-1; D not resolved. Trimming pared 2 bases from V and 6 bases from J, leaving 8 bases between. Per germline, CDR1 SQVTM and CDR2 ANQGSEA. The CDR3 is 12 residues long. The CDR3 region has the DNA TGCAGCGTTGAAATGCAGGTCAATGAGCAGTTCTTC. Amino acid sequence: CSVEMQVNEQFF.

This clonotype was recorded a few times. This rearrangement joins TRBV14 to TRBJ2-1, with 10 bases fitting TRBD1. J lost 2 bases, V lost 4 bases, and 2 bases had no gene match. This CDR3 comprises 15 residues. Germline V gene lookup returns CDR1 SGHDN and CDR2 FVKESK. The DNA of the CDR3 is TGTGCCAGCAGCCTTGACAGGGGGCCCTACAATGAGCAGTTCTTC. Translation: CASSLDRGPYNEQFF. Variable domain in full (rest from reference TRBV14 and TRBJ2-1): EAGVTQFPSHSVIEKGQTVTLRCDPISGHDNLYWYRRVMGKEIKFLLHFVKESKQDESGMPNNRFLAERTGGTYSTLKVQPAELEDSGVYFCASSLDRGPYNEQFFGPGTRLTVL.

This clonotype was observed many times. The V and J genes are TRBV12-2 and TRBJ2-2; whether TRBD2, the table's D call, matches the DNA was not checked. TRBV12-2 constitutes a pseudogene. This CDR3 is built from 15 residues. As DNA, the CDR3 is TGTGCAAGTCGCGAACCCGGGACTAGCCACGGGGAGCTGTTTTTT. Its protein is CASREPGTSHGELFF.

Many counts were recorded for this clonotype. The chain links TRBV4-3 to TRBJ2-7; unclear D gene. The V gene's germline CDR1 is LGHNA and CDR2 YSLEER. Trimming pared 4 bases from V and 0 bases from J, leaving 16 bases between. This CDR3 comprises 16 residues. CDR3 nucleotide sequence: TGCGCCAGCAGCCCCTCCTCTGCGTACTTCTCCTACGAGCAGTACTTC. This encodes CASSPSSAYFSYEQYF.

This clonotype was counted between two and nine times. The J gene is TRBJ2-3, the V gene TRBV7-9, with D unclear. Trimming left V 5 bases short and J 4 bases short, with 10 bases between. Germline V gene sequence: CDR1 SEHNR, CDR2 FQNEAQ (reference sequence). This CDR3 has 13 residues. This CDR3 reads CASSPLIPDTQYF. CDR3 sequence (DNA): TGTGCCAGCAGCCCCTTGATCCCAGATACGCAGTATTTT.

This clonotype showed up many times. This rearrangement joins TRBV20-1 to TRBJ1-5; tentatively, D is TRBD1 (5 bases). V was trimmed by 3 bases and J by 1 base, leaving 7 bases between them. Germline CDR1 reads DFQATT; CDR2 reads SNEGSKA (reference sequence). The CDR3 totals 13 residues. The CDR3: CSASGGSNQPQHF. In nucleotides, the CDR3 is TGCAGTGCTAGTGGGGGAAGCAATCAGCCCCAGCATTTT.